This is a list of T cell receptor beta chains from one sample in a study of early T cells in non-severe SARS-CoV-2 infection. TCRdb re-analysed the 5' RACE reads in MiXCR, keeping a single row per CDR3 protein. The sample contains about 32,000 distinct CDR3 sequences, over 8.5% of which appear only once. Sequenced sample: whole blood. These receptors all stem from an adult who was a healthcare worker with PCR-confirmed SARS-CoV-2 infection or an uninfected control (not recorded which). The CDR3 runs from the conserved cysteine through the conserved F or W. D genes are given only for firm matches. Size tells how often a clone was seen (once, few, many) or the class of an expanded clone, and some rows leave it out.

D gene	clone size	J gene	V gene	CDR3 protein	CDR3 DNA
NA	NA	TRBJ2-3	TRBV5-4	CASSLERTDTQYF	TGTGCCAGCAGCTTGGAGCGCACAGATACGCAGTATTTT
NA	many	TRBJ2-1	TRBV27	CASSFGGNEQFF	TGTGCCAGCAGTTTTGGGGGAAATGAGCAGTTCTTC
NA	NA	TRBJ1-1	TRBV11-2	CASSLDQASEAFF	TGTGCCAGCAGCTTGGACCAGGCATCTGAAGCTTTCTTT
TRBD1	many	TRBJ1-4	TRBV5-6	CASSSWTGAYEKLFF	TGTGCCAGCAGCTCCTGGACAGGGGCGTATGAAAAACTGTTTTTT
NA	many	TRBJ1-5	TRBV7-6	CASSPGGPDQPQHF	TGTGCCAGCAGCCCGGGGGGGCCTGATCAGCCCCAGCATTTT
NA	many	TRBJ1-2	TRBV4-3	CASSQDPGSDYGYTF	TGCGCCAGCAGCCAAGATCCAGGGTCGGACTATGGCTACACCTTC
TRBD1	many	TRBJ2-5	TRBV10-3	CAISDQGAKTQYF	TGTGCCATCAGTGATCAGGGGGCCAAGACCCAGTACTTC
TRBD1	many	TRBJ2-2	TRBV25-1	CASRLGTGAAGELFF	TGTGCCAGCAGACTAGGGACAGGGGCGGCCGGGGAGCTGTTTTTT
TRBD1	NA	TRBJ1-4	TRBV2	CASVKPRDRNEKLFF	TGTGCCAGCGTAAAACCCCGGGACAGAAATGAAAAACTGTTTTTT
NA	few	TRBJ1-3	TRBV9	CASSDPLESSGNTIYF	TGTGCCAGCAGCGATCCTCTAGAGAGCTCTGGAAACACCATATATTTT
TRBD2	few	TRBJ2-3	TRBV7-6	CASSSSAGGRSDTQYF	TGTGCCAGCAGCTCCTCAGCGGGGGGTAGGTCAGATACGCAGTATTTT
NA	few	TRBJ2-7	TRBV3-1	CASSLQGPQYF	TGTGCCAGCAGCCTACAGGGACCACAGTACTTC
NA	many	TRBJ2-5	TRBV19	CASSIDGATQETQYF	TGTGCCAGTAGTATCGACGGAGCGACACAAGAGACCCAGTACTTC
TRBD1	many	TRBJ2-7	TRBV7-2	CASSRTGDLFFYEQYF	TGTGCCAGCAGCAGAACAGGGGACCTCTTCTTTTACGAGCAGTACTTC
TRBD1	NA	TRBJ1-2	TRBV7-2	CASSLGAGGGYGYTF	TGTGCCAGCAGCTTAGGTGCAGGGGGTGGCTATGGCTACACCTTC
TRBD2	NA	TRBJ2-1	TRBV7-9	CASSRAGGLIDEQFF	TGTGCCAGCAGCCGAGCGGGGGGGCTGATCGATGAGCAGTTCTTC
NA	many	TRBJ2-3	TRBV7-6	CASSRGVRGTDTQYF	TGTGCCAGCAGCCGAGGGGTCCGCGGCACAGATACGCAGTATTTT
NA	few	TRBJ2-1	TRBV12-3/TRBV12-4	CASSSGGGSYNEQFF	TGTGCCAGCAGTTCCGGGGGTGGCTCCTACAATGAGCAGTTCTTC
TRBD1	many	TRBJ2-7	TRBV24-1	CATSDPDREGSYEQYF	TGTGCCACCAGTGACCCTGACAGGGAAGGATCCTACGAGCAGTACTTC
TRBD1	NA	TRBJ1-1	TRBV30	CARRSGGDTEAFF	TGTGCCAGGAGGTCAGGGGGTGACACTGAAGCTTTCTTT
NA	many	TRBJ2-3	TRBV7-6	CASSLARVVATDTQYF	TGTGCCAGCAGCTTAGCGCGGGTAGTGGCCACAGATACGCAGTATTTT
TRBD2	medium-sized	TRBJ2-7	TRBV6-5	CASMGLAGVQYF	TGTGCCAGCATGGGACTAGCGGGTGTGCAGTACTTC
NA	NA	TRBJ1-6	TRBV6-5	CASSYGRGSPLHF	TGTGCCAGCAGTTACGGTCGGGGTTCACCCCTCCACTTT
NA	many	TRBJ2-1	TRBV25-1	CASQGGSGVPSYNEQFF	TGTGCCTCTCAGGGGGGTAGCGGGGTGCCCTCCTACAATGAGCAGTTCTTC
TRBD1	NA	TRBJ1-1	TRBV7-2	CASSFPTGTNTEAFF	TGTGCCAGCAGCTTTCCGACAGGGACGAACACTGAAGCTTTCTTT
TRBD1	many	TRBJ1-2	TRBV30	CAWTGTEYGYTF	TGTGCCTGGACAGGGACAGAGTATGGCTACACCTTC
NA	many	TRBJ2-1	TRBV5-6	CASSLWAGSSYNEQFF	TGTGCCAGCAGCTTGTGGGCGGGGAGTTCCTACAATGAGCAGTTCTTC
TRBD2	medium-sized	TRBJ2-3	TRBV12-3/TRBV12-4	CASSPTSGGPYTDTQYF	TGTGCCAGCAGTCCTACTAGCGGGGGGCCTTACACAGATACGCAGTATTTT
NA	many	TRBJ1-2	TRBV30	CAWSVPGRPNYGYTF	TGTGCCTGGAGTGTACCTGGCAGGCCGAACTATGGCTACACCTTC
NA	NA	TRBJ1-6	TRBV4-3	CASTRDYSPLHF	TGCGCCAGCACCAGGGATTATTCACCCCTCCACTTT
NA	many	TRBJ2-7	TRBV6-2/TRBV6-3	CASTAANEQYF	TGTGCCAGCACCGCCGCGAACGAGCAGTACTTC
TRBD1	many	TRBJ1-5	TRBV7-2	CASSYRGRQPQHF	TGTGCCAGCAGCTACAGGGGAAGGCAGCCCCAGCATTTT
TRBD1	many	TRBJ1-4	TRBV14	CASSTRDRGLANEKLFF	TGTGCCAGCAGCACCCGGGACAGGGGGCTCGCTAATGAAAAACTGTTTTTT
TRBD1	NA	TRBJ2-3	TRBV6-5	CASSYGDGARPGKGAPDTQYF	TGTGCCAGCAGTTACGGAGACGGGGCCCGCCCCGGGAAGGGGGCCCCGGATACGCAGTATTTT
TRBD1	many	TRBJ1-1	TRBV29-1	CSVMGQTMNTEAFF	TGCAGCGTTATGGGACAGACTATGAACACTGAAGCTTTCTTT
TRBD1	few	TRBJ2-7	TRBV7-9	CASSLGGQRYEQYF	TGTGCCAGCAGCTTAGGGGGACAGCGGTACGAGCAGTACTTC
TRBD1	few	TRBJ2-1	TRBV5-1	CASSVDRGSYNEQFF	TGCGCCAGCAGCGTTGACAGGGGTTCCTACAATGAGCAGTTCTTC